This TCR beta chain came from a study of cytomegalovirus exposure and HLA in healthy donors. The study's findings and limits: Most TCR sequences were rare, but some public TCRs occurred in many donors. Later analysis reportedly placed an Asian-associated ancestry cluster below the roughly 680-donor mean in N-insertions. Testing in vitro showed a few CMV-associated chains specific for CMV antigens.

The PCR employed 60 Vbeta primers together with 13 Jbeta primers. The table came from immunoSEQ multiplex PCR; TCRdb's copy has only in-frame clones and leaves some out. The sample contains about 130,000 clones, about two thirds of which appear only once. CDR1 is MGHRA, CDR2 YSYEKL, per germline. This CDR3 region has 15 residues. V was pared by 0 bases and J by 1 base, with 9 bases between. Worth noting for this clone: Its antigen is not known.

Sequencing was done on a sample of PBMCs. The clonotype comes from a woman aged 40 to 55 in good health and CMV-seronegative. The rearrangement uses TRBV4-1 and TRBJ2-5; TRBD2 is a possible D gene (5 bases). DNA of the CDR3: TGCGCCAGCAGCCAAGAGGAGCGGACCCAAGAGACCCAGTACTTC. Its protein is CASSQEERTQETQYF.